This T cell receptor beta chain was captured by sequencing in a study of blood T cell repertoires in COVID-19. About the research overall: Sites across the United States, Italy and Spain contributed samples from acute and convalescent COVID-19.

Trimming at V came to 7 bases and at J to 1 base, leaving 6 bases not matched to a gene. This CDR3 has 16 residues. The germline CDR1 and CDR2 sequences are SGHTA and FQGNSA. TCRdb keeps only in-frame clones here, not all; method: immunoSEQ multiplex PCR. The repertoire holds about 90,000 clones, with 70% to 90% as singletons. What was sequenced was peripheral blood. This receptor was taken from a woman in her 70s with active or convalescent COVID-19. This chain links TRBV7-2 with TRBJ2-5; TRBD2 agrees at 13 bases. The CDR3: CASNTGLAGIQETQYF. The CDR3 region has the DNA TGTGCCAGCAACACGGGACTAGCGGGGATCCAAGAGACCCAGTACTTC.